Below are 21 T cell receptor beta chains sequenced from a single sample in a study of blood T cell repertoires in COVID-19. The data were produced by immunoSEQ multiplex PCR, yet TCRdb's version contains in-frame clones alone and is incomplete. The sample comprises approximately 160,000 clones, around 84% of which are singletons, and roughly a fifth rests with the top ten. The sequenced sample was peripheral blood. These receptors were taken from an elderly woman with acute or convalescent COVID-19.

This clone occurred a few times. This CDR3 is CATTRDTQYF. The CDR3 nucleotides are TGTGCCACCACCAGAGATACGCAGTATTTT. This chain links TRBV28 with TRBJ2-3, with D unclear. Trimming took 10 bases from V and 5 from J, leaving 7 bases between them. CDR1 is MDHEN, CDR2 SYDVKM, per germline. The CDR3 totals 10 residues.

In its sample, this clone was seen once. The CDR3 sequence is CASSPGQVSYNEQFF. The CDR3 bases are TGTGCCAGCAGCCCGGGACAGGTGTCCTACAATGAGCAGTTCTTC. The chain joins TRBV11-3 to TRBJ2-1, with 8 bases aligning to TRBD1. Germline V gene data show CDR1 as SGHNT and CDR2 as YENEEA. The trim removed 5 bases at V and 1 base at J, leaving 4 bases unmatched. This CDR3 is built from 15 residues. Drawing the rest from reference TRBV11-3 and TRBJ2-1, the complete variable domain is EAGVVQSPRYKIIEKKQPVAFWCNPISGHNTLYWYLQNLGQGPELLIRYENEEAVDDSQLPKDRFSAERLKGVDSTLKIQPAELGDSAVYLCASSPGQVSYNEQFFGPGTRLTVL.

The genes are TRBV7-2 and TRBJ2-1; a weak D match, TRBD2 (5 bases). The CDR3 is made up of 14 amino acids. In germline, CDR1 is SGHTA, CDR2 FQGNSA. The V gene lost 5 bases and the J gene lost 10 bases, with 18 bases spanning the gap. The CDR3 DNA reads TGTGCCAGCAGCCCCGCCCGAGGGCTTCGGGAGCAGTTCTTC. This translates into CASSPARGLREQFF.

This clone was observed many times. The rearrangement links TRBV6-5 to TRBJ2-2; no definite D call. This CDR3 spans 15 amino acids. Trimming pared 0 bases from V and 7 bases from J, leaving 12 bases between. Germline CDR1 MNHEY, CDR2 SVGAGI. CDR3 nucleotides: TGTGCCAGCAGTTACTCTCAGACTCCGCGCGGGGAGCTGTTTTTT. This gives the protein CASSYSQTPRGELFF.

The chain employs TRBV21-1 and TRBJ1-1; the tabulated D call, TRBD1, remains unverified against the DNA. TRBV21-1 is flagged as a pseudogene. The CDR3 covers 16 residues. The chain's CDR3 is CASSNSKTSENTEAFF. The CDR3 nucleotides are TGTGCCAGCAGCAACTCAAAAACCTCAGAGAACACTGAAGCTTTCTTT.

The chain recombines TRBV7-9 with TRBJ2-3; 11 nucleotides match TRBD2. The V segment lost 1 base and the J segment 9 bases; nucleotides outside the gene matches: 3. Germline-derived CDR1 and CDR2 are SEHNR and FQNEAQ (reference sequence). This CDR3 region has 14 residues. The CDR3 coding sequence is TGTGCCAGCAGCTTAGTAGCGGGGGGGGTAACGCAGTATTTT. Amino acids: CASSLVAGGVTQYF.

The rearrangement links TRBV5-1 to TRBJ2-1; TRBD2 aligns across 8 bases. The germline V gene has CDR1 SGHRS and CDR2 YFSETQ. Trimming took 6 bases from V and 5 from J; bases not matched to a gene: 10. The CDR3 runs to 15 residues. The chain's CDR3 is CASNGGAGTHNEQFF. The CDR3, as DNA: TGCGCCAGCAACGGGGGGGCTGGGACCCACAATGAGCAGTTCTTC.

Written as DNA, the CDR3 is TGCAGTGCTAGTAACAGGGTTTCACCCCTCCACTTT. Translating it yields CSASNRVSPLHF. V usage is TRBV20-1 and J usage is TRBJ1-6, with D perhaps TRBD1 (6 bases). Germline V CDR1 and CDR2: DFQATT, SNEGSKA (reference sequence). There are 12 residues in the CDR3. The germline V and J ends were trimmed by 3 bases and 9 bases, with 9 bases remaining between them.

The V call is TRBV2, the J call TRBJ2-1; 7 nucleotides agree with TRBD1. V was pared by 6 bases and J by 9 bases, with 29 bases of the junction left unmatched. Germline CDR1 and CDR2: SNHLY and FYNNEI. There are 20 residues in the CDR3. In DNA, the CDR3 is TGTGCCAGCAGCGATACAGTGAAAGTTTCGGCAGGGGGATCGAGCGGTGAGCAGTTCTTC. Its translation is CASSDTVKVSAGGSSGEQFF.

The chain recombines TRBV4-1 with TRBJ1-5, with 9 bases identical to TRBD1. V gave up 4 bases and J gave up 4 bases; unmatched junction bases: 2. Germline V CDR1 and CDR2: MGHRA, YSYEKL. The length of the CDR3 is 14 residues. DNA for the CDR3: TGCGCCAGCAGCCGGACAGGGGAGAATCAGCCCCAGCATTTT. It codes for CASSRTGENQPQHF.

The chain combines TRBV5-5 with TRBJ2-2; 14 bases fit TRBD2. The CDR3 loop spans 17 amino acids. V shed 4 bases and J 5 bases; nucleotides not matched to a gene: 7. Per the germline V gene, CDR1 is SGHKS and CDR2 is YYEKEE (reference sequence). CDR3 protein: CASSPRLAGGPTGELFF. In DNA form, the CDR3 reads TGTGCCAGCAGCCCGCGACTAGCGGGAGGGCCTACCGGGGAGCTGTTTTTT.

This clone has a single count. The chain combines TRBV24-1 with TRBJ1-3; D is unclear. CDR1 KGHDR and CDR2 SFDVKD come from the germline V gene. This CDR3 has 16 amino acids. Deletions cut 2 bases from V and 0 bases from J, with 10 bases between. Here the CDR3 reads CATSDSDIASGNTIYF. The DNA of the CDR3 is TGTGCCACCAGTGATTCTGACATCGCCTCTGGAAACACCATATATTTT.

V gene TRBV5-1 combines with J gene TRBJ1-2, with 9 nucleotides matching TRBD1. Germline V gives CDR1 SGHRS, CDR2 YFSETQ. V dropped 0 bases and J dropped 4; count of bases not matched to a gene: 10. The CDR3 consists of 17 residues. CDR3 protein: CASSLDPTTGGVYGYTF. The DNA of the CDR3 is TGCGCCAGCAGCTTGGACCCCACGACAGGGGGTGTCTATGGCTACACCTTC. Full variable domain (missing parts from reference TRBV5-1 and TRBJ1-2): KAGVTQTPRYLIKTRGQQVTLSCSPISGHRSVSWYQQTPGQGLQFLFEYFSETQRNKGNFPGRFSGRQFSNSRSEMNVSTLELGDSALYLCASSLDPTTGGVYGYTFGSGTRLTVV.

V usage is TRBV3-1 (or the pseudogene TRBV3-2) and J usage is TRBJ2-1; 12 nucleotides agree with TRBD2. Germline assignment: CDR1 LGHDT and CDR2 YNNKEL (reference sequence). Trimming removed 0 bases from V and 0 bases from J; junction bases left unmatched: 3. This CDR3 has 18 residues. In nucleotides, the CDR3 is TGTGCCAGCAGCCAAGATACTAGCGGGGGGCCCTCCTACAATGAGCAGTTCTTC. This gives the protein CASSQDTSGGPSYNEQFF.

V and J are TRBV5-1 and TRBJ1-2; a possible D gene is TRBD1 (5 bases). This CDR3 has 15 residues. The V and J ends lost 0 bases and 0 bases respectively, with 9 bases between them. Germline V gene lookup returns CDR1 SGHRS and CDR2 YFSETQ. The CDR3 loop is CASSLDAGTNYGYTF. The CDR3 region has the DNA TGCGCCAGCAGCTTGGATGCAGGGACTAACTATGGCTACACCTTC.

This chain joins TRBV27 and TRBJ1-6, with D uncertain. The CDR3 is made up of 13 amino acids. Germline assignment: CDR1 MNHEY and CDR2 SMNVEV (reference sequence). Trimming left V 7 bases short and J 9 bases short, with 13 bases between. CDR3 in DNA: TGTGCCAGCACCCCAGGTGTGGGTTCACCCCTCCACTTT. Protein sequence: CASTPGVGSPLHF.

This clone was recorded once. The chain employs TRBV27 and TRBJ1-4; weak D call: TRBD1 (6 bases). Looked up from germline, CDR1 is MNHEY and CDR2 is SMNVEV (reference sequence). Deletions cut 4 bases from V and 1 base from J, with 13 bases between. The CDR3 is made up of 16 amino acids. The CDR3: CASSSRLGQTNEKLFF. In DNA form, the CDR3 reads TGTGCCAGCAGTTCGCGCTTGGGACAAACTAATGAAAAACTGTTTTTT. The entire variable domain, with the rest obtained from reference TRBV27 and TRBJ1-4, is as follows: EAQVTQNPRYLITVTGKKLTVTCSQNMNHEYMSWYRQDPGLGLRQIYYSMNVEVTDKGDVPEGYKVSRKEKRNFPLILESPSPNQTSLYFCASSSRLGQTNEKLFFGSGTQLSVL.

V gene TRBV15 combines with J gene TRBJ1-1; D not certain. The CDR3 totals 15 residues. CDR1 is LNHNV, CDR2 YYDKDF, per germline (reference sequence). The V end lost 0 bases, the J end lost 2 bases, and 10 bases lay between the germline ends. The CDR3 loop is CATSRDPGINTEAFF. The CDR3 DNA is TGTGCCACCAGCAGAGATCCTGGCATTAACACTGAAGCTTTCTTT.

The CDR3 sequence is CASSFASGTSGVTDTQYF. The DNA for the CDR3 is TGTGCCAGCAGCTTCGCTAGCGGGACTTCTGGTGTCACAGATACGCAGTATTTT. This chain uses TRBV7-2 with TRBJ2-3, with 9 bases aligning to TRBD2. This CDR3 contains 18 residues. V was clipped by 3 bases and J by 2 bases; unmatched bases: 12. The germline V gene has CDR1 SGHTA and CDR2 FQGNSA. The whole variable domain, filled in from reference TRBV7-2 and TRBJ2-3, reads GAGVSQSPSNKVTEKGKDVELRCDPISGHTALYWYRQSLGQGLEFLIYFQGNSAPDKSGLPSDRFSAERTGGSVSTLTIQRTQQEDSAVYLCASSFASGTSGVTDTQYFGPGTRLTVL.

The CDR3 spells CASSISQGNGNTIYF. CDR3 coding DNA: TGTGCCAGTAGTATATCCCAGGGAAACGGAAACACCATATATTTT. This chain connects TRBV19 to TRBJ1-3, with D possibly being TRBD1 (5 bases). This CDR3 is built from 15 residues. CDR1 is LNHDA and CDR2 is SQIVND in the germline V gene (reference sequence). Trimming shortened V by 2 bases and J by 4 bases, and 12 bases separated the two germline ends.

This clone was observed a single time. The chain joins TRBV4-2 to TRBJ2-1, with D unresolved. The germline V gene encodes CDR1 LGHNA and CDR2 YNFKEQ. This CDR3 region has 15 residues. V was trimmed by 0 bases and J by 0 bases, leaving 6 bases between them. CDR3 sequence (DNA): TGTGCCAGCAGCCAAGATCTAGGCTCCTACAATGAGCAGTTCTTC. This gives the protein CASSQDLGSYNEQFF.